The entry that follows covers one T cell receptor beta chain sequence. Germline CDR1 is MNHEY and CDR2 is SMNVEV (reference sequence). With V trimmed by 5 bases and J by 3 bases, 7 bases remained unmatched. The CDR3 is made up of 16 amino acids. The sample originates from a study of blood T cell repertoires in COVID-19. Original methodology: Nucleated cell number was recorded as an estimate derived from reference gene primer amplification. TCRdb's copy holds only in-frame clones and misses some; the assay was immunoSEQ multiplex PCR. V, J and clone size are taken as reported in that table, and D and trimming were inferred from the DNA itself. Here the sample spans more than 70,000 clones, around 90% being singletons.

The chain joins TRBV27 to TRBJ2-6; TRBD1 matches 7 bases. Sequenced input: peripheral blood. The sequence was collected from a human donor in a cohort sampled during active COVID-19. The DNA for the CDR3 is TGTGCCAGCAGTGTCACAGGGGCGGGTGGGGCCAACGTCCTGACTTTC. Translated: CASSVTGAGGANVLTF.